A selection of T cell receptor beta chains follows, all from one sample in a study of T cells in Graves' hyperthyroidism and ophthalmopathy. In TCRdb, the multiplex PCR reads were re-called with MiXCR into one record per CDR3 protein. This table holds roughly 750,000 distinct CDR3 sequences, about 15% found once. What was sequenced was blood. These receptors were collected from a man between 18 and 35 years old with Graves' hyperthyroidism. CDR3s include the opening cysteine and the closing phenylalanine or tryptophan. Fields, in order: V gene, D gene, clone size, J gene, CDR3 DNA, CDR3 protein. D genes are given only for firm matches. The size field is filled for only some rows; it gives once, few, many or a size class.

>TRBV12-5|TRBD2|-|TRBJ2-2
TGTGCTAGTGGGGAAACTAGCGGGGGCACCGGGGAGCTGTTTTTT
CASGETSGGTGELFF
>TRBV24-1|-|many|TRBJ2-7
TGTGCCACCAGTATGGGGCCGCCACGTTACGAGCAGTACTTC
CATSMGPPRYEQYF
>TRBV6-1|TRBD2|-|TRBJ2-1
TGTGCCAGCAGTCAAGGGACTATTTCCTACAATGAGCAGTTCTTC
CASSQGTISYNEQFF
>TRBV10-2|TRBD2|-|TRBJ2-2
TGCGCCAGCAGTGACCCCCGGGGGGAGGGCACCGGGGAGCTGTTTTTT
CASSDPRGEGTGELFF
>TRBV5-6|-|few|TRBJ1-2
TGTGCCAGCAGCTTCGTTCGATCGGGCGGCTACACCTTC
CASSFVRSGGYTF
>TRBV2|TRBD2|-|TRBJ2-3
TGTGCCAGCAGTGAGACTAGCGGGATGAAAGATACGCAGTATTTT
CASSETSGMKDTQYF
>TRBV2|TRBD2|-|TRBJ2-7
TGTGCCAGCTCCCGGGACTACCGGGTAGAGCAGTACTTC
CASSRDYRVEQYF
>TRBV20-1|-|few|TRBJ1-2
TGCAGTGCAAGTCGTGGAATTAACTATGGCTACACCTTC
CSASRGINYGYTF
>TRBV6-1|TRBD1|-|TRBJ1-1
TGTGCCAGCAGCACAGGGGGAGCAGCTTTCTTT
CASSTGGAAFF
>TRBV6-6|-|few|TRBJ2-7
TGCGCCAGCAGTTACGGCGGACAGACCTACGAGCAGTACTTC
CASSYGGQTYEQYF
>TRBV5-1|-|-|TRBJ2-5
TGCGCCAGCACGAGCGGGACGGGGGCTCAAGAGACCCAGTACTTC
CASTSGTGAQETQYF
>TRBV6-1|-|-|TRBJ1-1
TGTGCCAGCAGAAGTACAATCTTGGGCGCTGAAGCTTTCTTT
CASRSTILGAEAFF
>TRBV9|-|few|TRBJ2-2
TGTGCCAGCAGCGTAGACCCCACGATGGAGGCCGGGGAGCTGTTTTTT
CASSVDPTMEAGELFF
>TRBV4-1|-|-|TRBJ1-4
TGCGCCAGCAGCCAAGAATATTTGGGGGCGGCTAATGAAAAACTGTTTTTT
CASSQEYLGAANEKLFF
>TRBV7-9|-|few|TRBJ1-5
TGTGCCAGCAGCTTATCGGGGGACTCCCCCGGGCCCCAGCATTTT
CASSLSGDSPGPQHF
>TRBV10-2|TRBD2|many|TRBJ2-1
TGCGCCAGCAGTGAGAGGGGAGGGCTCCACCCTCTGAGCTCCTACAATGAGCAGTTCTTC
CASSERGGLHPLSSYNEQFF
>TRBV25-1|-|-|TRBJ2-5
TGTGCCAGCAGCGGGAGCTTGGAGACCCAGTACTTC
CASSGSLETQYF
>TRBV25-1|-|many|TRBJ2-5
TGTGCCAGCAGTGAAGGGCCAGCGGGAGAGACCCAGTACTTC
CASSEGPAGETQYF
>TRBV27|TRBD2|few|TRBJ2-7
TGTGCCAGCAGTTTGACTAGCGGGATGTTTTACGAGCAGTACTTC
CASSLTSGMFYEQYF
>TRBV7-6|-|few|TRBJ2-1
TGTGCCAGCAGCTTAAACAGGGCGAATTCCAATGAGCAGTTCTTC
CASSLNRANSNEQFF
>TRBV28|-|-|TRBJ2-3
TGTGCCAGCACCCCAGGTACTAGCACAGATACGCAGTATTTT
CASTPGTSTDTQYF
>TRBV27|TRBD1|few|TRBJ1-2
TGTGCCAGCAGGCCTAAGGGACAGAGAGCTAACTATGGCTACACCTTC
CASRPKGQRANYGYTF
>TRBV7-9|TRBD1|many|TRBJ2-7
TGTGCCAGCAGCTCGGACAGGGAGACCTACGAGCAGTACTTC
CASSSDRETYEQYF
>TRBV14|-|-|TRBJ2-1
TGTGCCAGCAGCCAAGTAGGAGGGCCGGTTGAGCAGTTCTTC
CASSQVGGPVEQFF
>TRBV7-9|-|-|TRBJ2-6
TGTGCCAGCAGCCCCTCCGGCCTCTCTGGGGCCAACGTCCTGACTTTC
CASSPSGLSGANVLTF
>TRBV5-1|TRBD1|-|TRBJ1-1
TGCGCCAGCAGCCGGACAGGGGCCGAAGCTTTCTTT
CASSRTGAEAFF
>TRBV20-1|-|many|TRBJ2-5
TGCAGTGCGGGACCGGGACTGACGGAGACCCAGTACTTC
CSAGPGLTETQYF
>TRBV19|TRBD2|few|TRBJ2-7
TGTGCCAGTAGTAGGGGTAGCGGGAGCGAGCAGTACTTC
CASSRGSGSEQYF
>TRBV28|-|-|TRBJ1-3
TGTGCCAGCAGTCCCCAGGGAGTCTCTGGAAACACCATATATTTT
CASSPQGVSGNTIYF
>TRBV7-2|TRBD1|many|TRBJ2-2
TGTGCCAGCAGCCCGCGTATACAGGACCGGGACAGGGGGCACACCGGGGAGCTGTTTTTT
CASSPRIQDRDRGHTGELFF
>TRBV6-5|-|few|TRBJ2-2
TGTGCCAGCAGTTACCCTCCCCCGGGACCGGGTCTGTCCGGGGAGCTGTTTTTT
CASSYPPPGPGLSGELFF
>TRBV20-1|TRBD2|few|TRBJ2-3
TGCAGTGCTGACGGACTAGTGGGACCAGGGACGCAGTATTTT
CSADGLVGPGTQYF
>TRBV20-1|-|many|TRBJ2-3
TGCAGTGCTAGAGATATAGCGGCTAGCACAGATACGCAGTATTTT
CSARDIAASTDTQYF
>TRBV28|TRBD2|many|TRBJ2-4
TGTGCCAGCAGTAGTCTCCGGACTAGCGGCCAAAACATTCAGTACTTC
CASSSLRTSGQNIQYF
>TRBV29-1|-|many|TRBJ2-3
TGCAGCACTCTGGGACCAAGCACAGATACGCAGTATTTT
CSTLGPSTDTQYF
>TRBV5-1|-|-|TRBJ2-1
TGCGCCAGCAGCTTAACTTCGGACTCTGAGCAGTTCTTC
CASSLTSDSEQFF
>TRBV27|TRBD1|few|TRBJ1-6
TGTGCCAGCAGCGACCCGACAGGGCGGAATTCACCCCTCCACTTT
CASSDPTGRNSPLHF
>TRBV16|TRBD2|many|TRBJ2-1
TGTGCCAGCAGCCAACGGGGCGGGAGGGCCAATGAGCAGTTCTTC
CASSQRGGRANEQFF
>TRBV5-6|TRBD1|-|TRBJ2-5
TGTGCCAGCAGCGCTAGGACAGGGCGGGTGGGATTGACCCAGTACTTC
CASSARTGRVGLTQYF
>TRBV10-3|-|-|TRBJ1-2
TGTGCCATCAGTGATAAAGTCTCGGGGAAACCCTATGGCTACACCTTC
CAISDKVSGKPYGYTF